The 15 T cell receptor beta chains presented below share a single source sample, sequenced in a study of a mutant IDH1 vaccine in newly diagnosed glioma. The time point here: baseline, week 1 (first vaccination visit). Treatment defined: pre-vaccination baseline after standard-of-care therapy. Measured with immunoSEQ multiplex PCR; TCRdb has only the in-frame clones, and not every one. This sample yields about 88,000 clones, of which roughly four fifths are seen a single time; 4.5% to 5.5% belongs to the top ten. The source material was PBMCs, sampled from a glioma patient treated with radiotherapy, temozolomide or both. The receptors were gathered from a man aged 40-49 years with glioma. Some clones in this sample may be carry-over from other donors' samples.

The J gene is TRBJ2-7, the V gene TRBV4-1, with D possibly being TRBD2 (6 bases). V was shortened by 1 base and J by 0 bases, with 13 bases between the two germline ends. The CDR3 totals 16 residues. Germline V gene sequence: CDR1 MGHRA, CDR2 YSYEKL. The CDR3 DNA reads TGCGCCAGCAGCCAAGGGCAGGGAGGTTCCTCCTACGAGCAGTACTTC. Translated: CASSQGQGGSSYEQYF.

This rearrangement joins TRBV15 to TRBJ1-5; D uncertain. V lost 1 base to trimming and J lost 0 bases, with 7 bases between them. CDR1 is LNHNV, CDR2 YYDKDF, per germline (reference sequence). CDR3 length equals 15 residues. The CDR3 DNA is TGTGCCACCAGCAGAGGTCCACCTAGCAATCAGCCCCAGCATTTT. Translation: CATSRGPPSNQPQHF.

The V and J genes are TRBV6-5 and TRBJ1-6; unclear D gene. CDR1 and CDR2 from the germline V gene are MNHEY and SVGAGI. This CDR3 spans 15 amino acids. Trimming left V 6 bases short and J 0 bases short, with 9 bases between. In DNA form, the CDR3 reads TGTGCCAGCAGGGTAGGCGTCTCCTATAATTCACCCCTCCACTTT. The encoded protein is CASRVGVSYNSPLHF.

The rearrangement links TRBV6-6 to TRBJ1-2; D possibly corresponds to TRBD1 (6 bases). The CDR3 loop spans 13 amino acids. The germline gives CDR1 MNHNY, CDR2 SVGAGI (reference sequence). Trimming cost V 7 bases and J 2 bases, with 11 bases left between them. The CDR3 nucleotides are TGTGCCAGCAATGTGGACAGCAACTATGGCTACACCTTC. It yields the protein CASNVDSNYGYTF.

This rearrangement joins TRBV7-9 to TRBJ2-2, with 10 bases that match TRBD2. CDR1 and CDR2 (germline): SEHNR, FQNEAQ (reference sequence). The CDR3 is 15 residues long. V was clipped by 5 bases and J by 4 bases; unmatched bases: 4. The CDR3: CASSISGGSTGELFF. Written as DNA, the CDR3 is TGTGCCAGCAGCATTAGCGGGGGGAGCACCGGGGAGCTGTTTTTT.

This clone is a singleton in its sample. This rearrangement joins TRBV29-1 to TRBJ1-1; D not resolved. This CDR3 contains 15 residues. Between the trimmed V and J ends, which lost 1 base and 0 bases, there was a span of 12 bases. CDR1 SQVTM and CDR2 ANQGSEA come from the germline V gene. This CDR3 is CSVEGLGRMNTEAFF. CDR3 in DNA: TGCAGCGTTGAAGGGCTAGGCAGGATGAACACTGAAGCTTTCTTT.

V and J are TRBV5-1 and TRBJ2-5; D may be TRBD2 (6 bases). The CDR3 has 15 amino acids. Germline V CDR1 and CDR2: SGHRS, YFSETQ. Trimming took 0 bases from V and 2 from J, leaving 11 bases between them. The DNA for the CDR3 is TGCGCCAGCAGCTTGGGCGGGACCGAACAAGAGACCCAGTACTTC. It translates to CASSLGGTEQETQYF.

This clone has a handful of counts. V is TRBV27 and J is TRBJ2-7, with 9 bases fitting TRBD2. V lost 3 bases to trimming and J lost 9 bases; unmatched junction nucleotides: 9. The V gene's germline CDR1 is MNHEY and CDR2 SMNVEV (reference sequence). The CDR3 sequence is 14 residues long. CDR3 coding DNA: TGTGCCAGCAGTTTCATGGGCGGGGGGGCCCGGCAGTACTTC. Amino acid sequence: CASSFMGGGARQYF.

The V and J genes are TRBV7-8 and TRBJ2-7, with 15 bases aligning to TRBD2. The CDR3 spans 16 residues. Trimming took 0 bases from V and 6 from J; bases not matched to a gene: 3. Germline values: CDR1 SGHVS, CDR2 FQNEAQ. In DNA form, the CDR3 reads TGTGCCAGCAGCTTAGCCAGGACTAGCGGGGGGGGCGAGCAGTACTTC. It is translated as CASSLARTSGGGEQYF.

The V and J genes are TRBV7-8 and TRBJ1-1; D is unclear. V shed 1 base and J shed 0 bases, with 18 bases lying between them. The germline gives CDR1 SGHVS, CDR2 FQNEAQ. This CDR3 has 18 residues. DNA for the CDR3: TGTGCCAGCAGCTTAGGGCCCGGGGTGGAGGCGTTGAACACTGAAGCTTTCTTT. It encodes CASSLGPGVEALNTEAFF.

V and J are TRBV5-6 and TRBJ1-5; 8 bases match TRBD1. Germline values: CDR1 SGHDT, CDR2 YYEEEE. V dropped 4 bases and J dropped 3; count of bases not matched to a gene: 3. CDR3 length equals 14 residues. Here the CDR3 reads CASSATGDNQPQHF. In DNA form, the CDR3 reads TGTGCCAGCAGCGCGACAGGGGACAATCAGCCCCAGCATTTT.

This chain links TRBV10-3 with TRBJ1-5; D might be TRBD1 (6 bases). CDR3 length: 14 residues. The germline V gene has CDR1 ENHRY and CDR2 SYGVKD. Between the trimmed V and J ends, which lost 3 bases and 6 bases, there was a span of 12 bases. The CDR3 coding sequence is TGTGCCATCAGTGACCGGGGGGCCGGTCAGCCCCAGCATTTT. Protein sequence: CAISDRGAGQPQHF.

The J gene is TRBJ2-1, the V gene TRBV10-1; D possibly matches TRBD1 or TRBD2 (5 bases each). V was trimmed by 4 bases and J by 7 bases, leaving 14 bases between them. CDR1 is WNHNN, CDR2 SYGVQD, per germline (reference sequence). This CDR3 is 14 amino acids long. The CDR3 loop is CASSAGPLENEQFF. The CDR3, as DNA: TGCGCCAGCAGTGCGGGACCCTTGGAGAATGAGCAGTTCTTC.

The gene calls are TRBV9 and TRBJ1-4, with D uncertain. CDR3 length: 14 amino acids. CDR1 and CDR2 (germline): SGDLS, YYNGEE. Trimming took 1 base from V and 0 from J, leaving 4 bases between them. CDR3 sequence: CASSVSPTNEKLFF. CDR3 in DNA: TGTGCCAGCAGCGTATCCCCAACTAATGAAAAACTGTTTTTT.

The chain combines TRBV5-1 with TRBJ2-7; 10 nucleotides match TRBD2. V dropped 7 bases and J dropped 1; count of bases not matched to a gene: 8. Per germline, CDR1 SGHRS and CDR2 YFSETQ. CDR3 size: 15 residues. CDR3 protein: CASGIGLAVSYEQYF. The CDR3 DNA is TGCGCCAGCGGGATAGGACTAGCGGTTTCCTACGAGCAGTACTTC.